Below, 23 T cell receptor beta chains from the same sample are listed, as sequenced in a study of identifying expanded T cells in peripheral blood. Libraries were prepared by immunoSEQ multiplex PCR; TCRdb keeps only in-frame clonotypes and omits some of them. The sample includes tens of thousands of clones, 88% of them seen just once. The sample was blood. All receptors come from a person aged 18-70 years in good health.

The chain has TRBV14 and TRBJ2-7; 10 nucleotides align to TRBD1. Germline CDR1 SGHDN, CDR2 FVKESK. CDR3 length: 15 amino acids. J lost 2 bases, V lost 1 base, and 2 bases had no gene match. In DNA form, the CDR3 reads TGTGCCAGCAGCCAAGGACAGGGGGCCGCCTACGAGCAGTACTTC. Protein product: CASSQGQGAAYEQYF. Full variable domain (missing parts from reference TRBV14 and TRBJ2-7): EAGVTQFPSHSVIEKGQTVTLRCDPISGHDNLYWYRRVMGKEIKFLLHFVKESKQDESGMPNNRFLAERTGGTYSTLKVQPAELEDSGVYFCASSQGQGAAYEQYFGPGTRLTVT.

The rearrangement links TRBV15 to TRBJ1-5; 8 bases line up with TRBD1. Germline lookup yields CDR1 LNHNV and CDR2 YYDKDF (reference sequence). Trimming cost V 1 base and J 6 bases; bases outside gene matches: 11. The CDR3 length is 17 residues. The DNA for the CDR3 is TGTGCCACCAGCAGAGGAAGCGGGACAGGAGGAGGTCAGCCCCAGCATTTT. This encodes CATSRGSGTGGGQPQHF.

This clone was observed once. CDR3 sequence: CASSPGGGGYTF. In nucleotides, the CDR3 is TGTGCCAGCAGCCCCGGTGGTGGTGGCTACACCTTC. The genes are TRBV7-2 and TRBJ1-2; no firm D call. The V end lost 5 bases, the J end lost 7 bases, and 11 bases lay between the germline ends. CDR1 and CDR2 from the germline V gene are SGHTA and FQGNSA. The CDR3 contains 12 residues.

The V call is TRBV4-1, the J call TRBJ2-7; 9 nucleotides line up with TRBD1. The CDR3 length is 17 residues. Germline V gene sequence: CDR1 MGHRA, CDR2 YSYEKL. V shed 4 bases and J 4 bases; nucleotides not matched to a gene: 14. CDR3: CASSPHPDRGMSYEQYF. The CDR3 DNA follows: TGCGCCAGCAGCCCCCACCCGGACAGGGGAATGAGTTACGAGCAGTACTTC.

The CDR3 region has the DNA TGTGCCAGCAGTGAAGGGTGGGGGTCTAACTATGGCTACACCTTC. It translates to CASSEGWGSNYGYTF. The chain is built from TRBV6-1 and TRBJ1-2; a possible D gene is TRBD1 (5 bases). Per the germline V gene, CDR1 is MNHNS and CDR2 is SASEGT. Trimming pared 1 base from V and 0 bases from J, leaving 9 bases between. The CDR3 has 15 residues.

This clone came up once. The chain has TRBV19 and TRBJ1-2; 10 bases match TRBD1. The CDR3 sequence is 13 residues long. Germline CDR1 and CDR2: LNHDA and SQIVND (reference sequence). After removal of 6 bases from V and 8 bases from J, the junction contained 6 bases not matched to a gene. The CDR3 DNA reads TGTGCCAGTAGAGGACAGGGGGATTGGGGCTACACCTTC. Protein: CASRGQGDWGYTF.

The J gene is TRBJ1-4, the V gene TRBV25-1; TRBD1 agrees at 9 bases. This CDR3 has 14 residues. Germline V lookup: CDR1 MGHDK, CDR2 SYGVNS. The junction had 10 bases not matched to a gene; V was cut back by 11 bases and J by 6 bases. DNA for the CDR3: TGTGCCTTCCGACCCGGGACAGGGCATGAAAAACTGTTTTTT. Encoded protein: CAFRPGTGHEKLFF. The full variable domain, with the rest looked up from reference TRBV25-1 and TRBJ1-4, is EADIYQTPRYLVIGTGKKITLECSQTMGHDKMYWYQQDPGMELHLIHYSYGVNSTEKGDLSSESTVSRIRTEHFPLTLESARPSHTSQYLCAFRPGTGHEKLFFGSGTQLSVL.

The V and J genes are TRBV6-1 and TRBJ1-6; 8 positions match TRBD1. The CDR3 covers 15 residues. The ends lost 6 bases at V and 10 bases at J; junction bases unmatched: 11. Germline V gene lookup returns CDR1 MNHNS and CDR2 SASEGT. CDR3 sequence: CASRPDRGVLSPLHF. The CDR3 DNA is TGTGCCAGCAGACCAGACAGGGGAGTTTTGTCACCCCTCCACTTT.

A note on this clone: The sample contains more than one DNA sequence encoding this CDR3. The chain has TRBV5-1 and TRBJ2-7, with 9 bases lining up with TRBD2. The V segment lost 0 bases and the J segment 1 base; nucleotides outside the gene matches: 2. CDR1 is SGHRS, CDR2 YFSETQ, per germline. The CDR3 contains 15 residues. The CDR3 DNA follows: TGCGCCAGCAGCTTGGTAGCGGGGGCGTCCTACGAGCAGTACTTC. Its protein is CASSLVAGASYEQYF.

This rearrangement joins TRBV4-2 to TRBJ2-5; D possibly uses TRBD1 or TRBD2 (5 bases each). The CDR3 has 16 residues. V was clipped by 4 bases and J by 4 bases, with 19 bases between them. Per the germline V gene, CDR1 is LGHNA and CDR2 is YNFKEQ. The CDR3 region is CASSPPERDRRETQYF. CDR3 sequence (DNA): TGTGCCAGCAGCCCGCCCGAACGGGACCGTCGAGAGACCCAGTACTTC.

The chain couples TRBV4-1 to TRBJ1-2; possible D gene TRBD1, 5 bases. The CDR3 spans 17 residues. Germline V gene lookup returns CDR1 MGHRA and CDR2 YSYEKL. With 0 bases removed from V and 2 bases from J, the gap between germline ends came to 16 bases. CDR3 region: CASSQDPTGTGNYGYTF. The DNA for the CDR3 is TGCGCCAGCAGCCAAGATCCCACGGGGACGGGGAACTATGGCTACACCTTC.

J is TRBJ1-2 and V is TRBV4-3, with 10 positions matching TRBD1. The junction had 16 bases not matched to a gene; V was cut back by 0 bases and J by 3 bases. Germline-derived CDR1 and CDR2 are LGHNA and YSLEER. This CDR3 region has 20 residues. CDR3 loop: CASSQDLDRGTFGGYYGYTF. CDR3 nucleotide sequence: TGCGCCAGCAGCCAAGATCTGGACAGGGGGACCTTTGGGGGATACTATGGCTACACCTTC.

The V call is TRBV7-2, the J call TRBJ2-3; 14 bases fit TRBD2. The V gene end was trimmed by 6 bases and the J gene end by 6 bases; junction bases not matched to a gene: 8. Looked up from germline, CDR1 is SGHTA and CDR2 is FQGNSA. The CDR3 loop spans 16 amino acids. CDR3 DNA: TGTGCCAGCAGGCGACTAGCGGGAGGGCCAGGGGATACGCAGTATTTT. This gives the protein CASRRLAGGPGDTQYF.

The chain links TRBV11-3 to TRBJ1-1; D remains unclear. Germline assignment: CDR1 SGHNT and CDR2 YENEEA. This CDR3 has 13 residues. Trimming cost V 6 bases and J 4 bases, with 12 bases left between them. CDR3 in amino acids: CASRTPAGTEAFF. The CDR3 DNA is TGTGCCAGCAGGACCCCGGCCGGCACTGAAGCTTTCTTT.

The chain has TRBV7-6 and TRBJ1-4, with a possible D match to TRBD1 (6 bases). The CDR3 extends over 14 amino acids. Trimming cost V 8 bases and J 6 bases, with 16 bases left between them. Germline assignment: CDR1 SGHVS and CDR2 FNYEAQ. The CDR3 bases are TGTGCCAGCGGGAGAGGGGGGTCTTATGAAAAACTGTTTTTT. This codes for CASGRGGSYEKLFF.

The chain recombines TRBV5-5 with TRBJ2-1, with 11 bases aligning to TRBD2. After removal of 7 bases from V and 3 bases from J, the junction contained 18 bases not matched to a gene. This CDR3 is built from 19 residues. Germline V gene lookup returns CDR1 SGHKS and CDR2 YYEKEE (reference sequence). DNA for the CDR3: TGTGCCAGCCGTACTGGGCGGCTAGCGGGAGGCCTAGACTACAATGAGCAGTTCTTC. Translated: CASRTGRLAGGLDYNEQFF.

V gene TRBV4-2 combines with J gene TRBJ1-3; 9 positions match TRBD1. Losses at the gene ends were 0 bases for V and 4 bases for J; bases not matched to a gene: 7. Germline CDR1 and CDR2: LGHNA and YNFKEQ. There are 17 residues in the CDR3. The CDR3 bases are TGTGCCAGCAGCCAAGATCGGGAAGGGACAGGGGGAAACACCATATATTTT. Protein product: CASSQDREGTGGNTIYF.

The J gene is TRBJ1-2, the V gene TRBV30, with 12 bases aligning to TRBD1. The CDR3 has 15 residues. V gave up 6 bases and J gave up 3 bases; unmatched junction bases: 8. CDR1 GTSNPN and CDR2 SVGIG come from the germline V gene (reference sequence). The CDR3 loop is CACRDRGLIYYGYTF. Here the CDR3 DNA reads TGTGCCTGCCGGGACAGGGGGCTCATCTACTATGGCTACACCTTC.

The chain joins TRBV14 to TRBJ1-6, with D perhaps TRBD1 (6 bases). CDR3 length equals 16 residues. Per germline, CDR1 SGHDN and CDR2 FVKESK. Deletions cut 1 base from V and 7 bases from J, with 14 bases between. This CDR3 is CASSQVRGGRNSPLHF. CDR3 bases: TGTGCCAGCAGCCAAGTGAGGGGGGGACGCAATTCACCCCTCCACTTT.

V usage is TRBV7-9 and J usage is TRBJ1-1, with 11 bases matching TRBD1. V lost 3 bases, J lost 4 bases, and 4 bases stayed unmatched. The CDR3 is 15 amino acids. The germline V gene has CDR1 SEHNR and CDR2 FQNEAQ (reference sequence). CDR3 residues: CASSLGQGVGTEAFF. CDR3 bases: TGTGCCAGCAGCTTGGGACAGGGGGTCGGCACTGAAGCTTTCTTT.

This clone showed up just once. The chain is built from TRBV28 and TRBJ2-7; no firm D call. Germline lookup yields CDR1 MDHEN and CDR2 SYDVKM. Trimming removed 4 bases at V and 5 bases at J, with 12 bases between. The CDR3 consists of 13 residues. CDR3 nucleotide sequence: TGTGCCAGCAGTTCGCCTGCTCGGGACGAGCAGTACTTC. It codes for CASSSPARDEQYF.

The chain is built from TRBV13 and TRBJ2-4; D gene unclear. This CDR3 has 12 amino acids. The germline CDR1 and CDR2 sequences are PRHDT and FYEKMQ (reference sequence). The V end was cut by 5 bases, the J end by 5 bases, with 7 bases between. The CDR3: CASSVAQNIQYF. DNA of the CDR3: TGTGCCAGCAGCGTCGCCCAAAACATTCAGTACTTC. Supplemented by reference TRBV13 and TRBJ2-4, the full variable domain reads AAGVIQSPRHLIKEKRETATLKCYPIPRHDTVYWYQQGPGQDPQFLISFYEKMQSDKGSIPDRFSAQQFSDYHSELNMSSLELGDSALYFCASSVAQNIQYFGAGTRLSVL.

The chain's CDR3 is CASSSRTGGLNTEAFF. The CDR3 coding sequence is TGTGCCAGCAGCTCGCGGACAGGGGGATTGAACACTGAAGCTTTCTTT. V is TRBV7-9 and J is TRBJ1-1; 10 bases match TRBD1. This CDR3 has 16 amino acids. The trim removed 4 bases at V and 0 bases at J, leaving 5 bases unmatched. CDR1 is SEHNR, CDR2 FQNEAQ, per germline (reference sequence).